This TCR beta chain was retrieved from a study of T cell responses to AZD1222 COVID-19 vaccine. Study-wide findings and caveats: Most donors were white British and more were female, and clonal diversity was possibly underestimated. Without day 14 samples, only post-peak T cell repertoires were studied. Seropositive status at baseline applied to only six AZD1222 recipients. Researchers report vaccine-associated CD4 TCRs spanning spike, with dominance at 160-218 and 743-854.

V dropped 8 bases and J dropped 5; count of bases not matched to a gene: 15. The germline CDR1 and CDR2 sequences are SGHVS and FQNEAQ. The CDR3 has 16 amino acids. Comments on this clone: Its antigen remains unknown.

Here immunoSEQ multiplex PCR was the method, and the copy in TCRdb shows in-frame clones only, minus some. In the table there are 180,000 or so clones, about 93% of which are singletons. The sequence came from an adult who received the AZD1222 COVID-19 vaccine. The V call is TRBV7-8, the J call TRBJ1-2, with 9 bases identical to TRBD1. The starting material was peripheral blood, obtained 28 days after the second AZD1222 dose. In nucleotides, the CDR3 is TGTGCCAGCGTAAGGGACAGGGTCATAGTTGGGTATGGCTACACCTTC. It is translated as CASVRDRVIVGYGYTF.